The rows below give T cell receptor beta chains drawn from one sample of a study of blood T cells in healthy people across ages. TCRdb independently ran MiXCR on the 5' RACE reads; one entry per CDR3 protein. The sample holds nearly 800,000 distinct CDR3 sequences, roughly three fifths seen once. Sample: blood. Receptor source: a man aged 40-49 years in good health. Each CDR3 is given with its conserved first and last residue. Fields, in order: clone size, V gene, J gene, D gene, CDR3 DNA, CDR3 protein. D genes are given only for firm matches. Clone size appears in some rows only: once, few, many, or a class for an expanded clone.

NA	TRBV29-1	TRBJ1-5	NA	TGCAGCGTTGCCCGAGGAGGGAATCAGCCCCAGCATTTT	CSVARGGNQPQHF
NA	TRBV3-1	TRBJ2-7	NA	TGTGCCAGCAGCCAAGGTTCTAGCTCCTACAATGAGCAGTACTTC	CASSQGSSSYNEQYF
NA	TRBV20-1	TRBJ1-2	NA	TGCAGTGCGTGGACAGTTGATGGCTACACCTTC	CSAWTVDGYTF
NA	TRBV5-5	TRBJ1-2	NA	TGTGCCAGCAGCCCCTTGTTGGGGGGACAAGCAATCCACTCCTATGGCTACACCTTC	CASSPLLGGQAIHSYGYTF
once	TRBV9	TRBJ2-3	NA	TGTGCCAGCAGCGTAGGCGGCCAGAGCACAGATACGCAGTATTTT	CASSVGGQSTDTQYF
once	TRBV13	TRBJ2-1	TRBD2	TGTGCCAGCAGTATCCCGGGACTAATTAAGAATGAGCAGTTCTTC	CASSIPGLIKNEQFF
NA	TRBV5-5	TRBJ2-1	NA	TGTGCCAGCAGCTTTGGAGGGACAGTTAATAATGAGCAGTTCTTC	CASSFGGTVNNEQFF
few	TRBV29-1	TRBJ2-1	NA	TGCAGCGTTGTGGATAGGGGTTCCTACAATGAGCAGTTCTTC	CSVVDRGSYNEQFF
few	TRBV5-1	TRBJ2-7	TRBD2	TGCGCCAGCAGCTTGGGTCTAGCGGGAGATTCCTATCGGGACGAGCAGTACTTC	CASSLGLAGDSYRDEQYF
NA	TRBV12-3/TRBV12-4	TRBJ2-5	TRBD1	TGTGCCAGCAGTCAACAGGGGTTCCAAGAGACCCAGTACTTC	CASSQQGFQETQYF
few	TRBV7-2	TRBJ2-7	NA	TGTGCCAGCAGCTTGGAGGTACACTACGAGCAGTACTTC	CASSLEVHYEQYF
NA	TRBV28	TRBJ1-5	NA	TGTGCCAGCAGTTACCAGCGCTTTAGCGGACAGCCCCAGCATTTT	CASSYQRFSGQPQHF
few	TRBV20-1	TRBJ2-5	NA	TGCAGTGCCCAAGGAGGGGACAGCGGTAATGAGCAGTACTTC	CSAQGGDSGNEQYF
NA	TRBV20-1	TRBJ2-7	TRBD2	TGCAGTGCGATACTAGCGCTGAACTCCTACAATGAGCAGTACTTC	CSAILALNSYNEQYF
NA	TRBV9	TRBJ2-5	TRBD2	TGTGCCAGCAGCACCCGCGGGACTACACGGCAAGAGACCCAGTACTTC	CASSTRGTTRQETQYF
many	TRBV20-1	TRBJ2-5	TRBD2	TGCAGTGCTCCTGTCCCCGGGGGGGAAGAGACCCAGTACTTC	CSAPVPGGEETQYF
few	TRBV4-3	TRBJ2-2	NA	TGCGCCAGCAGCCAAGAAGCAGGGGCCCCGAACACCGGGGAGCTGTTTTTT	CASSQEAGAPNTGELFF
few	TRBV29-1	TRBJ1-5	TRBD1	TGCAGCGTGAAACAGGGGGTGAATCAGCCCCAGCATTTT	CSVKQGVNQPQHF
once	TRBV7-9	TRBJ1-2	NA	TGTGCCAGCAGCTTAGCGGGCAACCATGGCTACACCTTC	CASSLAGNHGYTF
NA	TRBV12-3/TRBV12-4	TRBJ1-5	NA	TGTGCCAGCAGTTTTGACGGTGATCAGCCCCAGCATTTT	CASSFDGDQPQHF
once	TRBV6-6	TRBJ2-6	NA	TGTGCCAGCAGTTACGACCGGGCCAAGTTGACTTTC	CASSYDRAKLTF
NA	TRBV7-9	TRBJ2-7	TRBD2	TGTGCCAGCAGCCGACTAGCGGGAGACCCCTACGAGCAGTACTTC	CASSRLAGDPYEQYF
NA	TRBV6-5	TRBJ1-2	TRBD1	TGTGCCAGCAGCCTGAACGCGAGACAGGGGCATGGCTACACCTTC	CASSLNARQGHGYTF
few	TRBV6-1	TRBJ1-5	NA	TGTGCCAGCAGTGAAGTGGGAGGATACAATCAGCCCCAGCATTTT	CASSEVGGYNQPQHF
NA	TRBV12-3/TRBV12-4	TRBJ2-3	NA	TGTGCCAGCAGTCCCTACCTAGGATGGGCAGAGACGCAGTATTTT	CASSPYLGWAETQYF
NA	TRBV15	TRBJ2-7	TRBD1	TGTGCCACCAGCAGAAGACAGGGGGCCAGCGACGAGCAGTACTTC	CATSRRQGASDEQYF
NA	TRBV5-1	TRBJ2-5	TRBD1	TGCGCCAGCAGCCGCGGGACAGGGGGTGACGAGACCCAGTACTTC	CASSRGTGGDETQYF
NA	TRBV29-1	TRBJ2-3	TRBD2	TGCAGCGCCTCGACTAGCAAGCAGTATTTT	CSASTSKQYF
NA	TRBV27	TRBJ2-6	NA	TGTGCCAGCAGTTCAAGGCGAGACTCTGGGGCCAACGTCCTGACTTTC	CASSSRRDSGANVLTF
few	TRBV5-1	TRBJ1-2	NA	TGCGCCAGCAGCATACCCCGGGGGGGCTACACCTTC	CASSIPRGGYTF
once	TRBV27	TRBJ1-5	NA	TGTGCCAGCAGTCTCGACAGGACCAATCAGCCCCAGCATTTT	CASSLDRTNQPQHF
NA	TRBV7-2	TRBJ2-1	TRBD2	TGTGCCAGCAGCTTCGCTCTAGCGGGAGGGGTGAATGAGCAGTTCTTC	CASSFALAGGVNEQFF
NA	TRBV20-1	TRBJ2-1	TRBD2	TGCAGTGCTAAACTACTACTAGCGGTAAACAATGAGCAGTTCTTC	CSAKLLLAVNNEQFF
NA	TRBV5-1	TRBJ2-7	TRBD2	TGCACCAGCAGCTTGCGGGGGGAACCCTCCTACGAGCAGTACTTC	CTSSLRGEPSYEQYF
few	TRBV15	TRBJ2-3	NA	TGTGCCACCAGTAGCTCCTTTGATACGCAGTATTTT	CATSSSFDTQYF
NA	TRBV6-4	TRBJ2-1	TRBD2	TGTGTCAGCAGTGACAAAGCGGGATCCTACAATGAGCAGTTCTTC	CVSSDKAGSYNEQFF
NA	TRBV20-1	TRBJ2-7	NA	TGCAGTGCCAGTTTTCGGGCCGGCGGCTACAATGAGCAGTACTTC	CSASFRAGGYNEQYF
NA	TRBV9	TRBJ1-1	NA	TGTGCCAGCAGCGTAGGGGGCAGTAGGACTGAAGCTTTCTTT	CASSVGGSRTEAFF
few	TRBV28	TRBJ1-4	NA	TGTGCCAGCAGTCTCTTCAATGAAAAACTGTTTTTT	CASSLFNEKLFF
NA	TRBV12-3/TRBV12-4	TRBJ2-7	NA	TGTGCCAGCAGTTTAGGGCAGCCCTACAATGAGCAGTACTTC	CASSLGQPYNEQYF
few	TRBV6-2/TRBV6-3	TRBJ2-5	TRBD1	TGTGCCAGCAGTAACCCGGACAGGGGGCTAGAGACCCAGTACTTC	CASSNPDRGLETQYF
NA	TRBV5-1	TRBJ2-1	NA	TGCGCCAGCAGCGGGGGGGGCAGAAGGGATGAGCAGTTCTTC	CASSGGGRRDEQFF
NA	TRBV4-3	TRBJ2-3	TRBD2	TGCGCCAGCAGCCAAGGTTCTAGCGGGAGGGCCCATACGCAGTATTTT	CASSQGSSGRAHTQYF
few	TRBV29-1	TRBJ2-5	TRBD1	TGCAGCGTTGAAGACCCCCGGGACAGGGGGTTGGAGACCCAGTACTTC	CSVEDPRDRGLETQYF
NA	TRBV7-2	TRBJ1-5	TRBD1	TGTGCCAGCAGCTTGGACAGGGTTGGTGGCAATCAGCCCCAGCATTTT	CASSLDRVGGNQPQHF
few	TRBV20-1	TRBJ2-7	NA	TGCAGTGCTAGCGAAGGAACCGGAGGCTACAATGAGCAGTACTTC	CSASEGTGGYNEQYF
NA	TRBV20-1	TRBJ2-3	TRBD1	TGCAGTGCCGAGAGCCCGGGACAGATTAGCACAGATACGCAGTATTTT	CSAESPGQISTDTQYF
NA	TRBV2	TRBJ2-3	TRBD2	TGTGCCAGCAGTGAATTGGGGTCTAGCGGTAGCACAGATACGCAGTATTTT	CASSELGSSGSTDTQYF
few	TRBV12-3/TRBV12-4	TRBJ2-5	TRBD2	TGTGCCAGCAGCTTTTCGACTAGCGGGGAAGAGACCCAGTACTTC	CASSFSTSGEETQYF
NA	TRBV11-3	TRBJ2-3	TRBD2	TGTGCCAGCAGCTATTCCCCGACTAGCGGACAAACAGATACGCAGTATTTT	CASSYSPTSGQTDTQYF
NA	TRBV2	TRBJ1-5	TRBD1	TGTGCCAGCAGTGAGGGGGGGACAGGCCGTAATCAGCCCCAGCATTTT	CASSEGGTGRNQPQHF
NA	TRBV9	TRBJ2-2	NA	TGTGCCAGCAGCGTAGGCGCAGGGCTCTACGGGGAGCTGTTTTTT	CASSVGAGLYGELFF
NA	TRBV7-8	TRBJ2-1	NA	TGTGCCAGCAGCTTAAGCCCGCGAGAGCAGTTCTTC	CASSLSPREQFF
NA	TRBV20-1	TRBJ2-3	TRBD2	TGCAGTGCCAAGACACTAGCGGGAGTTGCAGATACGCAGTATTTT	CSAKTLAGVADTQYF
NA	TRBV6-2/TRBV6-3	TRBJ2-2	TRBD1	TGTGCCAGCAGTTTTCCGGGACAGGGGGCAACCGGGGAGCTGTTTTTT	CASSFPGQGATGELFF
few	TRBV29-1	TRBJ2-5	TRBD2	TGCAGCGTTGTTAGGGGAGGGAGTGGGGCCCAGTACTTC	CSVVRGGSGAQYF
NA	TRBV5-1	TRBJ2-5	NA	TGCGCCAGCAGCACCAGGACACAAGAGACCCAGTACTTC	CASSTRTQETQYF
NA	TRBV29-1	TRBJ2-3	TRBD1	TGCAGCGTTCTTAGGGGGCGCGTAGATACGCAGTATTTT	CSVLRGRVDTQYF
once	TRBV6-4	TRBJ2-5	NA	TGTGCCAGCAGTGACTCGAGGTTGGGTAGGAATGAGCAGTACTTC	CASSDSRLGRNEQYF